This TCR beta chain was retrieved from a study of T cell repertoires in cytomegalovirus infection. Findings and limits, study-wide: Ex vivo responses were dominated by HLA-C-restricted CMV-specific TCR beta clonotypes. Of the TCR beta families, the public ones yielded a cumulative frequency that identified carriers of CMV plus the relevant HLA.

With regard to this clonotype: Its antigen is unidentified.

TCRdb reprocessed the reads with MiXCR, giving one entry per CDR3 protein. This table holds 300,000 to 450,000 distinct CDR3 sequences, around a sixth found once. This CDR3 has 14 amino acids. Germline loops: CDR1 DFQATT, CDR2 SNEGSKA (reference sequence). V was clipped by 4 bases and J by 2 bases, with 13 bases between them. This receptor was taken from a human donor in good health (CMV status not recorded). Some clones in this sample may be carry-over from other donors' samples. What was sequenced was PBMCs. This chain links TRBV20-1 with TRBJ2-3; D may match TRBD1 or TRBD2 (5 bases each). CDR3 nucleotide sequence: TGCAGTGCTATACAGCGAGGGGCCACAGATACGCAGTATTTT. The encoded protein is CSAIQRGATDTQYF.